Each of the 17 T cell receptor beta chains below was sequenced from the same sample in a study of blood T cell repertoires in COVID-19. Repertoires were generated with immunoSEQ multiplex PCR, while TCRdb's copy carries only in-frame clones and drops some. The table has about 180,000 clones, 88% seen once. The sequenced sample consisted of peripheral blood. The source of these receptors is a woman under 40 with acute or convalescent COVID-19.

The V and J genes are TRBV9 and TRBJ2-1; 7 nucleotides agree with TRBD1. The CDR3 runs to 15 residues. Germline V lookup: CDR1 SGDLS, CDR2 YYNGEE. V lost 3 bases to trimming and J lost 4 bases; unmatched junction nucleotides: 7. CDR3 DNA: TGTGCCAGCAGCGGTTTGAGGGGGCCTTACAATGAGCAGTTCTTC. Translation: CASSGLRGPYNEQFF.

The chain combines TRBV6-5 with TRBJ1-6; D remains unclear. The CDR3 runs to 12 residues. CDR1 and CDR2 (germline): MNHEY, SVGAGI. Trimming removed 5 bases at V and 7 bases at J, with 6 bases between. CDR3 in DNA: TGTGCCAGCAGTAGCCGCAATTCACCCCTCCACTTT. Its translation: CASSSRNSPLHF.

This rearrangement joins TRBV12-5 to TRBJ1-1; D might be TRBD1 (6 bases). Germline CDR1 reads LGHNT; CDR2 reads FRNRAP. The CDR3 loop spans 15 amino acids. Between the trimmed V and J ends, which lost 9 bases and 0 bases, there was a span of 17 bases. The CDR3 DNA is TGTGCTAGCGCGCGCCCGGGACACCTGAACACTGAAGCTTTCTTT. This codes for CASARPGHLNTEAFF.

The chain couples TRBV30 to TRBJ1-3, with 10 positions matching TRBD1. The CDR3 runs to 14 residues. CDR1 is GTSNPN, CDR2 SVGIG, per germline (reference sequence). The trim removed 5 bases at V and 8 bases at J, leaving 9 bases unmatched. CDR3 loop: CAWETGGAWDTIYF. The CDR3 DNA is TGTGCCTGGGAGACAGGGGGCGCCTGGGACACCATATATTTT.

The CDR3 is CSVKILAPEGEQYF. CDR3 in DNA: TGCAGCGTGAAAATTCTAGCGCCCGAGGGGGAGCAGTACTTC. The J gene is TRBJ2-7, the V gene TRBV29-1; D is perhaps TRBD2 (6 bases). Per germline, CDR1 SQVTM and CDR2 ANQGSEA. The CDR3 spans 14 residues. Trimming removed 6 bases from V and 7 bases from J, with 22 bases in between.

The rearrangement links TRBV9 to TRBJ2-1, with a weak D call TRBD1 (5 bases). V lost 1 base and J lost 6, with 8 bases in between. Germline CDR1 is SGDLS and CDR2 is YYNGEE. This CDR3 is 13 amino acids long. CDR3 in amino acids: CASSVLGVNEQFF. DNA of the CDR3: TGTGCCAGCAGCGTATTAGGGGTCAATGAGCAGTTCTTC.

The gene calls are TRBV6-5 and TRBJ1-1; 9 bases line up with TRBD1. Germline lookup yields CDR1 MNHEY and CDR2 SVGAGI. Trimming took 6 bases from V and 1 from J; bases not matched to a gene: 3. The CDR3 spans 14 residues. The CDR3 DNA reads TGTGCCAGCAGGCGACAGGGGGGGAACACTGAAGCTTTCTTT. It encodes CASRRQGGNTEAFF.

As regards this clone: The junction and the germline gene differ at one end; a read error may be behind it. The chain has TRBV6-5 and TRBJ1-1; possible D gene TRBD1, 6 bases. CDR1 is MNHEY and CDR2 is SVGAGI in the germline V gene. The CDR3 covers 13 residues. CDR3 loop: CASSNSKDSEAFF. CDR3 nucleotide sequence: TGTGCCAGCAGTAACTCTAAGGACAGTGAAGCTTTCTTT.

The chain has TRBV7-9 and TRBJ2-2, with 8 bases lining up with TRBD1. Germline V gene sequence: CDR1 SEHNR, CDR2 FQNEAQ (reference sequence). V shed 4 bases and J 6 bases; nucleotides not matched to a gene: 10. CDR3 length: 16 residues. CDR3 residues: CASSSWDRIGAGELFF. CDR3 in DNA: TGTGCCAGCAGCTCTTGGGACAGGATTGGGGCCGGGGAGCTGTTTTTT. Full variable domain (rest looked up from reference TRBV7-9 and TRBJ2-2): DTGVSQNPRHKITKRGQNVTFRCDPISEHNRLYWYRQTLGQGPEFLTYFQNEAQLEKSRLLSDRFSAERPKGSFSTLEIQRTEQGDSAMYLCASSSWDRIGAGELFFGEGSRLTVL.

The chain recombines TRBV29-1 with TRBJ2-7; 10 bases agree with TRBD2. The CDR3 contains 12 residues. Germline V gives CDR1 SQVTM, CDR2 ANQGSEA. V dropped 5 bases and J dropped 6; count of bases not matched to a gene: 4. The CDR3 DNA is TGCAGCGTTCACAGCGGGAGGGCCGAGCAGTACTTC. Translating it yields CSVHSGRAEQYF.

This clone was recorded only once. The chain is built from TRBV28 and TRBJ2-5; a possible D gene is TRBD2 (6 bases). Trimming cost V 3 bases and J 2 bases, with 10 bases left between them. The CDR3 consists of 14 residues. CDR1 and CDR2 from the germline V gene are MDHEN and SYDVKM. CDR3 DNA sequence: TGTGCCAGCAGTTTCGGCGGGACTCAAGAGACCCAGTACTTC. It yields the protein CASSFGGTQETQYF.

The rearrangement links TRBV18 to TRBJ2-5; 12 bases match TRBD2. The germline gives CDR1 KGHSH, CDR2 LQKENI. After removal of 3 bases from V and 5 bases from J, the junction contained 4 bases not matched to a gene. There are 15 residues in the CDR3. For the CDR3, the DNA is TGTGCCAGCTCACCCGGACTAGCGGGAAGGGAGACCCAGTACTTC. Its protein is CASSPGLAGRETQYF.

This chain connects TRBV19 to TRBJ2-7, with a weak D call TRBD2 (5 bases). Trimming took off 3 bases at V and 0 bases at J, with 9 bases between the two ends. CDR3 length: 14 residues. Germline lookup yields CDR1 LNHDA and CDR2 SQIVND (reference sequence). CDR3 protein: CASSMNGLSYEQYF. Written as DNA, the CDR3 is TGTGCCAGTAGTATGAACGGACTCTCCTACGAGCAGTACTTC.

The count of this clone is one. The chain uses TRBV28 and TRBJ2-1, with D possibly TRBD2 on 6 matching bases. The germline V gene encodes CDR1 MDHEN and CDR2 SYDVKM. The CDR3 totals 14 residues. The V end lost 2 bases, the J end lost 8 bases, and 13 bases lay between the germline ends. Written as DNA, the CDR3 is TGTGCCAGCAGTTTAGGGAGGCCACTGGATGAGCAGTTCTTC. Translating it yields CASSLGRPLDEQFF.

This clone was seen a handful of times. The chain combines TRBV29-1 with TRBJ2-2; 7 bases fit TRBD2. The germline V gene has CDR1 SQVTM and CDR2 ANQGSEA. The CDR3 is made up of 12 amino acids. V lost 7 bases to trimming and J lost 6 bases; unmatched junction nucleotides: 5. The CDR3 bases are TGCAGCGGGAGACTAGCAGCCGGGGAGCTGTTTTTT. Translating it yields CSGRLAAGELFF.

CDR3 protein: CASSTGSYITDTQYF. The CDR3, as DNA: TGTGCCAGCAGCACCGGGTCGTATATCACAGATACGCAGTATTTT. The chain links TRBV5-8 to TRBJ2-3; no clear D gene. Trimming cost V 4 bases and J 2 bases, with 14 bases left between them. This CDR3 contains 15 residues. Germline CDR1 and CDR2: SGHTS and YDEGEE.

The chain couples TRBV29-1 to TRBJ2-1; D perhaps matches TRBD2 (5 bases). CDR1 is SQVTM and CDR2 is ANQGSEA in the germline V gene. The ends were cut back, 3 bases at V and 6 bases at J, with 15 bases in the middle. CDR3 length: 14 amino acids. Here the CDR3 DNA reads TGCAGCGTTGACACTCCCGGACTTACCAATGAGCAGTTCTTC. It specifies CSVDTPGLTNEQFF.